The subject of this entry is one TCR beta chain. CDR1 SGHRS and CDR2 YFSETQ come from the germline V gene. The CDR3 runs 18 residues. Unmatched junction bases numbered 10, after V lost 0 bases and J lost 3 bases. Generated by immunoSEQ multiplex PCR, the TCRdb table keeps only in-frame clones and is missing some. The table shows hundreds of thousands of clones, with 85% to 90% occurring only once. The sample comes from a study of blood T cell repertoires in COVID-19. The receptor comes from a man between 40 and 49 years old who had recovered from COVID-19. The sample taken for sequencing was PBMCs or T cells enriched from blood (not recorded which). The rearrangement joins TRBV5-1 to TRBJ1-3, with 9 bases matching TRBD1. The CDR3 sequence is CASSLDGTGPGYGNTIYF. The CDR3, as DNA: TGCGCCAGCAGCTTGGACGGGACAGGGCCAGGATATGGAAACACCATATATTTT.